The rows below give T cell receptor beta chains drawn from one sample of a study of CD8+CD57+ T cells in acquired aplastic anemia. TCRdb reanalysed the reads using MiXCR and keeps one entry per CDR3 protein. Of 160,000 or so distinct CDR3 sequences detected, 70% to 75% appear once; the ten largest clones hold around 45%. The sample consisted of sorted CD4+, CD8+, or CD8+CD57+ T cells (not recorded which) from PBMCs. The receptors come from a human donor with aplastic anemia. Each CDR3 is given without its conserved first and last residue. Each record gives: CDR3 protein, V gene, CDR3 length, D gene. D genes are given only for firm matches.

ASSLGMVADTQY TRBV5-6 12 NA
ASSVAGLKTGNTIY TRBV9 14 NA
ASSPYIRGSYEQY TRBV7-2 13 NA
ASSRTGDGVETQY TRBV5-6 13 NA
ASSLGPSGGETQY TRBV7-9 13 TRBD2
ASSIDSTGGEQY TRBV19 12 TRBD1
ASVPLEWQREPVWPQH TRBV6-5 16 NA
ATSRGRDWEKLF TRBV15 12 NA
TYKNTEAF TRBV20-1 8 NA
ASSSTTSNEQF TRBV7-3 11 NA
ASSLEQLIDEQY TRBV12-3/TRBV12-4 12 NA
ASSLAGGGQPQH TRBV5-6 12 NA
ASSEGAGETQY TRBV7-2 11 NA
ASSVAPLGEKLF TRBV9 12 NA
SARDLYRVKETQY TRBV20-1 13 NA
ATSRDNTGGQGQIHEQY TRBV15 17 TRBD1
SASSGRFDEQY TRBV20-1 11 TRBD2
SARRLAPDTQY TRBV20-1 11 NA
ASTLNTEAF TRBV12-3/TRBV12-4 9 NA
ASSLDRLNSPLH TRBV7-2 12 NA
SAETGRNQPQH TRBV20-1 11 TRBD1
ASISEAVSYEQY TRBV2 12 NA